A selection of T cell receptor beta chains follows, all from one sample in a study of blood T cell repertoires in COVID-19. This table comes from immunoSEQ multiplex PCR, and its TCRdb copy is limited to in-frame clones, with some not included. Of about 190,000 clones listed, 88% are singletons. Sequencing used peripheral blood. These receptors were collected from a man younger than 45 with acute or convalescent COVID-19. Each CDR3 is given with its conserved first and last residue. D genes are given only for firm matches. A row's size may be missing; if present it is once, few, many or a size class.

v_call,d_call,clone_size,j_call,cdr3_nt,cdr3_aa
TRBV4-1,TRBD2,NA,TRBJ2-7,TGCGCCAGCAGCCTACTTCCCGGTAATAGCGGGCCCTGGGAGCAGTACTTC,CASSLLPGNSGPWEQYF
TRBV20-1,NA,NA,TRBJ1-2,TGCAGTGCTAGTTTAGGAGGGCAAGATGGCTACACCTTC,CSASLGGQDGYTF
TRBV7-9,NA,NA,TRBJ2-1,TGTGCCAGCAGCGACGAGGACCGGGGGGCCAATGAGCAGTTCTTC,CASSDEDRGANEQFF
TRBV5-6,TRBD1,NA,TRBJ1-2,TGTGCCAGCACACGGACAGGGACGGATAATGGCTACACCTTC,CASTRTGTDNGYTF
TRBV7-8,TRBD1,NA,TRBJ2-7,TGTGCCAGCAGCGGTCGGACAGGTCGTTTCTCCTACGAGCAGTACTTC,CASSGRTGRFSYEQYF
TRBV11-3,TRBD2,NA,TRBJ2-3,TGTGCCAGCAGCTTTGGGACTAGCGGGGGAATCACAGATACGCAGTATTTT,CASSFGTSGGITDTQYF
TRBV7-8,NA,NA,TRBJ2-2,TGTGCCAGCAGCTTAGTTGGAGCTTACACCGGGGAGCTGTTTTTT,CASSLVGAYTGELFF
TRBV24-1,TRBD2,NA,TRBJ2-1,TGTGCCACCAGTGAAGCGGGACCTACCAATGAGCAGTTCTTC,CATSEAGPTNEQFF
TRBV5-5,NA,NA,TRBJ1-1,TGTGCCAGCAGGCAAGCATTGCAGGGGCACACTGAAGCTTTCTTT,CASRQALQGHTEAFF
TRBV6-5,NA,NA,TRBJ1-2,TGTGCCAGCAGTAAGGCAGGGATCTATGGCTACACCTTC,CASSKAGIYGYTF
TRBV4-1,TRBD1,NA,TRBJ2-5,TGCGCCAGCAGTCAGTGGGACAGGGGAGAGACCCAGTACTTC,CASSQWDRGETQYF
TRBV25-1,NA,NA,TRBJ1-2,TGTGCCAGCAGTCCCCATCGGGGTACCTACGGCTACACCTTC,CASSPHRGTYGYTF
TRBV4-1,NA,NA,TRBJ2-7,TGCGCCAGCAGCCTAGGGGGAAGGGGCTCCTACGAGCAGTACTTC,CASSLGGRGSYEQYF
TRBV7-9,TRBD2,NA,TRBJ2-1,TGTGCCAGCAGCTTAGTCCTGACTAGCGATGGACCAAATGAGCAGTTCTTC,CASSLVLTSDGPNEQFF
TRBV4-1,NA,NA,TRBJ1-5,TGCGCCAGCAGCCAGAGAGAGCATCAGCCCCAGCATTTT,CASSQREHQPQHF
TRBV11-2,TRBD2,NA,TRBJ2-2,TGTGCCAGCAGCTTATTTCGGGAGGGCGCCGGGGAGCTGTTTTTT,CASSLFREGAGELFF
TRBV30,TRBD1,once,TRBJ1-6,TGTGCCTGGAGAAAGGACAGGCGGAATTCACCCCTCCACTTT,CAWRKDRRNSPLHF
TRBV5-1,TRBD2,NA,TRBJ2-7,TGCGCCAGCAGCTTAACGGGACTAGACTCCTACGAGCAGTACTTC,CASSLTGLDSYEQYF
TRBV18,NA,once,TRBJ2-7,TGTGCCAGCTCCCCCGAGGTCTCCTACGAGCAGTACTTC,CASSPEVSYEQYF
TRBV9,TRBD1,NA,TRBJ1-4,TGTGCCAGCAGCGGCGGTCCGGGACAGACAAATGAAAAACTGTTTTTT,CASSGGPGQTNEKLFF
TRBV7-3,NA,once,TRBJ1-3,TGTGCCAGCAGCCTGATGGGAGCTGGAAACACCATATATTTT,CASSLMGAGNTIYF
TRBV12-3/TRBV12-4,TRBD2,NA,TRBJ2-1,TGTGCCAGCAGTACGGGAGGGCCGGATGAGCAGTTCTTC,CASSTGGPDEQFF
TRBV30,NA,NA,TRBJ2-2,TGTGCCTGGACCGCCTCGGGACTTTACACCGGGGAGCTGTTTTTT,CAWTASGLYTGELFF
TRBV9,NA,few,TRBJ1-6,TGTGCCAGCAGCGTAGACCCAGGCTCCTATAATTCACCCCTCCACTTT,CASSVDPGSYNSPLHF
TRBV28,NA,NA,TRBJ1-2,TGTGCCACCGAGCACAGGGTCTATGGCTACACCTTC,CATEHRVYGYTF
TRBV5-4,TRBD2,NA,TRBJ2-5,TGTGCCAGCAGCTTACCCGGGACTAGTGGTGAGACCCAGTACTTC,CASSLPGTSGETQYF
TRBV3-1/TRBV3-2,TRBD2,NA,TRBJ2-7,TGTGCCAGCAGCCAAGATGGGGGGGGTACGTCCTACGAGCAGTACTTC,CASSQDGGGTSYEQYF
TRBV30,TRBD1,once,TRBJ1-6,TGTGCCTGGAGGGACAGGGGGAGGAATTCACCCCTCCACTTT,CAWRDRGRNSPLHF
TRBV6-5,NA,once,TRBJ1-2,TGTGCCAGCAGTTCTATCAAACTCTATGGCTACACCTTC,CASSSIKLYGYTF
TRBV5-1,TRBD1,NA,TRBJ1-2,TGCGCCAGCAGCCCCATCGGGACAGGGGGGTCTAACTATGGCTACACCTTC,CASSPIGTGGSNYGYTF
TRBV3-1/TRBV3-2,NA,NA,TRBJ1-2,TGTGCCAGCACCTCGTGGGGGGGAGGTGGCTACACCTTC,CASTSWGGGGYTF
TRBV9,NA,NA,TRBJ2-6,TGTGCCAGCAGCGCTGGAACGGGGAACCTGGCTGGGGCCAACGTCCTGACTTTC,CASSAGTGNLAGANVLTF
TRBV19,TRBD2,NA,TRBJ2-2,TGTGCCAGTATTGGGCGGGGGGCTGGCACCGGGGAGCTGTTTTTT,CASIGRGAGTGELFF
TRBV18,TRBD2,NA,TRBJ2-3,TGTGCCAGCTCCGGACTAGCGGCCACAGATACGCAGTATTTT,CASSGLAATDTQYF
TRBV7-2,TRBD1,NA,TRBJ1-2,TGTGCCAGCAGCTCACGACCGGGACAGGCGTTGAACTATGGCTACACCTTC,CASSSRPGQALNYGYTF
TRBV7-9,TRBD1,NA,TRBJ1-5,TGTGCCAGCAGCTTAGTCGGACAGGGAGGAGAAAATCAGCCCCAGCATTTT,CASSLVGQGGENQPQHF
TRBV2,TRBD1,NA,TRBJ1-5,TGTGCCAGCGACAGGGGCCGTAATCAGCCCCAGCATTTT,CASDRGRNQPQHF
TRBV7-9,NA,NA,TRBJ1-2,TGTGCCAGCACCAGAGGGCACGGCGCCTATGGCTACACCTTC,CASTRGHGAYGYTF
TRBV29-1,NA,NA,TRBJ2-3,TGCAGCGTTATCGACTGGAGCACAGATACGCAGTATTTT,CSVIDWSTDTQYF
TRBV30,TRBD1,NA,TRBJ1-2,TGTGCCAGCCGGACAGGGGCGACCTATGGCTACACCTTC,CASRTGATYGYTF
TRBV7-9,NA,NA,TRBJ1-6,TGTGCCAGCAGCCTGCAGGAGGTCTCTAATTCACCCCTCCACTTT,CASSLQEVSNSPLHF
TRBV5-8,NA,NA,TRBJ1-2,TGTGCCAGCAGCCGTCCCGAGACACTCAACTATGGCTACACCTTC,CASSRPETLNYGYTF
TRBV11-1,TRBD1,NA,TRBJ1-3,TGTGCCAGCAGCCAGGACAGGATTGGAAACACCATATATTTT,CASSQDRIGNTIYF
TRBV2,TRBD1,NA,TRBJ1-1,TGTGCCAGCAGTGAATCGGGGACAGTGAACACTGAAGCTTTCTTT,CASSESGTVNTEAFF
TRBV11-2,TRBD1,NA,TRBJ1-1,TGTGCCAGCAGCTCCTCAGGGGGCATGAACACTGAAGCTTTCTTT,CASSSSGGMNTEAFF
TRBV5-1,TRBD1,NA,TRBJ2-3,TGCGCCAGCAGCCCCGGACAGGGGACCACAGATACGCAGTATTTT,CASSPGQGTTDTQYF
TRBV6-1,NA,NA,TRBJ1-6,TGTGCCAGCAGTGAATTGGGGGGACGATCCTATAATTCACCCCTCCACTTT,CASSELGGRSYNSPLHF
TRBV5-4,NA,NA,TRBJ2-4,TGTGCCAGCAGCTTTCCCTTAACCCTTGGGCAGGGAAAGTACATTCAGTACTTC,CASSFPLTLGQGKYIQYF
TRBV28,TRBD1,NA,TRBJ2-4,TGTGCCAGCAGTCGAGGGGGCGCAGGATCGGACATTCAGTACTTC,CASSRGGAGSDIQYF
TRBV27,TRBD1,NA,TRBJ2-2,TGTGGCACCGGGACAGCGAACACCGGGGAGCTGTTTTTT,CGTGTANTGELFF
TRBV4-1,NA,NA,TRBJ2-7,TGCGCCAGCAGCCGAGGGAATTTCGCGGACTACGAGCAGTACTTC,CASSRGNFADYEQYF
TRBV3-1/TRBV3-2,NA,NA,TRBJ1-2,TGTGCCAGCAGCCGCCAAATAACGACGGTGTCGGGTGGCTACACCTTC,CASSRQITTVSGGYTF
TRBV10-1,NA,NA,TRBJ1-5,TGCGCCAGCAACCAAGGGGGGGGCGGGCAGCCCCAGCATTTT,CASNQGGGGQPQHF
TRBV6-5,NA,NA,TRBJ2-1,TGTGCCAGCAGTTACGAGCGGACCGCGTACAATGAGCAGTTCTTC,CASSYERTAYNEQFF
TRBV11-2,NA,NA,TRBJ2-1,TGTGCCAGCAGCCCTGAAGGTAGCGCGCGAGAGCAGTTCTTC,CASSPEGSAREQFF
TRBV7-6,NA,NA,TRBJ2-1,TGTGCCAGCAGCTCTATGGGGAGTGAGCAGTTCTTC,CASSSMGSEQFF
TRBV19,TRBD1,NA,TRBJ1-4,TGTGCCAGTAGTATAGCATCTGGGGCAGGGGGCGCCGTTCGAGAAAAACTGTTTTTT,CASSIASGAGGAVREKLFF
TRBV6-5,NA,NA,TRBJ1-6,TGTGCCAGCAGAAGGGAGGTCTCGGATTCACCCCTCCACTTT,CASRREVSDSPLHF
TRBV5-1,TRBD2,NA,TRBJ2-7,TGCGCCAGCAGCGCTACACTAGCGGGAGGGCCAGGCGAGCAGTACTTC,CASSATLAGGPGEQYF